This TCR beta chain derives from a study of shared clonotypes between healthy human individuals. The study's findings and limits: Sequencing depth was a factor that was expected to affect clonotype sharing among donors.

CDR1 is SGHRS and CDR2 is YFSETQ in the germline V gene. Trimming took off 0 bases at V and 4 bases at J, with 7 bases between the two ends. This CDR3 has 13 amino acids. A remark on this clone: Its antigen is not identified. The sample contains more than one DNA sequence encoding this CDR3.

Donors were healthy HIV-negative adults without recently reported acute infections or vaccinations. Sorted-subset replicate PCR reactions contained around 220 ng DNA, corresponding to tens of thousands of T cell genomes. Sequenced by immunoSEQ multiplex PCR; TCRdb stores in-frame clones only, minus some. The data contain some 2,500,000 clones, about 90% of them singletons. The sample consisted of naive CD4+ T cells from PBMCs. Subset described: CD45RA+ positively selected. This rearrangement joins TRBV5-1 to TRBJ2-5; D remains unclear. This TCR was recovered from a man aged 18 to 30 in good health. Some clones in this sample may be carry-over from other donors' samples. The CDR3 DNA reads TGCGCCAGCAGCTTGGGTGTGGGAGAGACCCAGTACTTC. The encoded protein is CASSLGVGETQYF.